In its sample, the clone carrying this TCR beta chain was seen a few times. Its antigen is unknown. J gave up 5 bases and V 5 bases, and 6 bases lay outside the gene matches. The CDR3 is 15 residues long. In germline, CDR1 is MDHEN, CDR2 SYDVKM. These data are taken from a study of beta chain features in type 1 diabetes. Looking at the study overall: On cell yields, gender and age, patients and healthy donors were similar. Study observations and caveats: The study found moderately but significantly shorter TCRB CDR3s in all four CD4+ subsets of Type 1 diabetes patients. These data did not resolve whether HLA type affects TCRB rearrangement. A closer apparent resemblance between naive, central memory and Treg TCRB repertoires was seen in patients than in healthy donors.

All of the isolated RNA was reverse transcribed, so expressed TCRB transcripts were sequenced. Assay: immunoSEQ multiplex PCR; the TCRdb copy retains only in-frame clones and omits some. The table has hundreds of thousands of clones, roughly an eighth seen once. The chain uses TRBV28 and TRBJ1-4; 9 bases are a match to TRBD1. The TCR sequence derives from a man aged 18-30 years with type 1 diabetes. Sequences were obtained from naive CD4+ T cells from blood. The CDR3 region is CASSPGQGTNEKLFF. DNA of the CDR3: TGTGCCAGCAGTCCGGGACAGGGTACCAATGAAAAACTGTTTTTT.